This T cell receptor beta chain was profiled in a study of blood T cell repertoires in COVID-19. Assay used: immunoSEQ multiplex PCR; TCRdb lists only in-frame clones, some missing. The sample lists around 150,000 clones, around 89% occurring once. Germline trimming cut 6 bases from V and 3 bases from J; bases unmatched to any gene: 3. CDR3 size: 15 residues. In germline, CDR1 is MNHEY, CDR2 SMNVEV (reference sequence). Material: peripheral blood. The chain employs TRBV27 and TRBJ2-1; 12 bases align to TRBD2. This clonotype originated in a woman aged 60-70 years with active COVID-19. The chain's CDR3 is CASSKTSGSYNEQFF. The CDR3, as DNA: TGTGCCAGCAGCAAGACTAGCGGGAGCTACAATGAGCAGTTCTTC.